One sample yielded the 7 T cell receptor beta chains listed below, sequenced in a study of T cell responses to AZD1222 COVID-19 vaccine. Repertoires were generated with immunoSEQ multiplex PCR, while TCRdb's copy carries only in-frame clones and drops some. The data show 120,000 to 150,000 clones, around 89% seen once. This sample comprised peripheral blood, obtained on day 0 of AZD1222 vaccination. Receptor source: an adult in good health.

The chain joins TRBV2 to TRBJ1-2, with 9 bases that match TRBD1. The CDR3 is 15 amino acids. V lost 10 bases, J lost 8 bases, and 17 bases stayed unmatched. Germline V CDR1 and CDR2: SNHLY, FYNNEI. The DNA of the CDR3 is TGTGCCACTGGAGAACCCACAGGGGGCGGAAGGGGCTACACCTTC. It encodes CATGEPTGGGRGYTF.

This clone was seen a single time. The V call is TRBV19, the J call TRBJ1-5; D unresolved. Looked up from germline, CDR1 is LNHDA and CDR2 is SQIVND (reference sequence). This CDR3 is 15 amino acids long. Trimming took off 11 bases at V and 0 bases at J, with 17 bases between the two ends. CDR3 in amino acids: CASVGGDYSNQPQHF. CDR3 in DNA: TGTGCCTCAGTAGGCGGAGACTATAGCAATCAGCCCCAGCATTTT.

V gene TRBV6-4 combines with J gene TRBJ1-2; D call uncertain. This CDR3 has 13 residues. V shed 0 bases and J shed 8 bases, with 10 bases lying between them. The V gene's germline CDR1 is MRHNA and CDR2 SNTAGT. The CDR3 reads CASSDSNMGGYTF. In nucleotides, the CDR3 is TGTGCCAGCAGTGACTCCAACATGGGGGGCTACACCTTC.

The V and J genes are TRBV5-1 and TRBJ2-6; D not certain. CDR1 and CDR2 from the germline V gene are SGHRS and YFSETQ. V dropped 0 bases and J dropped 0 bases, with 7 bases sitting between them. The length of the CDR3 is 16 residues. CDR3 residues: CASSLAPVSGANVLTF. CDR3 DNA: TGCGCCAGCAGCTTGGCACCGGTCTCTGGGGCCAACGTCCTGACTTTC.

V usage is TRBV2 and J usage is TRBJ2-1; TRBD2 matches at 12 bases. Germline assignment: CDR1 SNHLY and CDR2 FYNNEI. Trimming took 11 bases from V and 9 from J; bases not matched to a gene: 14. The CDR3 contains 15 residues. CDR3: CACSSLAGGPVEQFF. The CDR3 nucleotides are TGTGCCTGCTCCTCACTAGCGGGGGGTCCGGTTGAGCAGTTCTTC. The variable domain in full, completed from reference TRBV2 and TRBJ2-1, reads EPEVTQTPSHQVTQMGQEVILRCVPISNHLYFYWYRQILGQKVEFLVSFYNNEISEKSEIFDDQFSVERPDGSNFTLKIRSTKLEDSAMYFCACSSLAGGPVEQFFGPGTRLTVL.

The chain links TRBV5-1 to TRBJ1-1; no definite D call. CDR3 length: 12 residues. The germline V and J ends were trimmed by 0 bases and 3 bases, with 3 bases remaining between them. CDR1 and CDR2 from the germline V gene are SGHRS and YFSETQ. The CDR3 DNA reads TGCGCCAGCAGCTTGGATCACACTGAAGCTTTCTTT. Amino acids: CASSLDHTEAFF.

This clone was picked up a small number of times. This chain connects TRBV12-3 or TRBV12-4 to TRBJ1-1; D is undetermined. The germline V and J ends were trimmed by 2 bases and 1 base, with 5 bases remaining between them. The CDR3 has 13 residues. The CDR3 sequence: CASSLSGNTEAFF. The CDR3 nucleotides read TGTGCCAGCAGTTTATCGGGGAACACTGAAGCTTTCTTT.